The rows below give T cell receptor beta chains drawn from one sample of a study of shared clonotypes between healthy human individuals. The protocol was immunoSEQ multiplex PCR, while the TCRdb copy is restricted to in-frame clones and leaves out a portion. The table has around 980,000 clones, 75% to 85% seen once. The sample consisted of memory CD4+ T cells from PBMCs. Source of these receptors: a man aged 18 to 29 in good health. Some clones in this sample may be carry-over from other donors' samples. CDR3s include the opening cysteine and the closing phenylalanine or tryptophan. A D gene is named only where the DNA matches it firmly. Clone size, where shown, is once, few, many, or a class for clones that have expanded.

CASSEGRQGNEQYF TGTGCCAGCAGTGAAGGGAGACAGGGTAACGAGCAGTACTTC TRBD1 few TRBJ2-7 TRBV2
CASSSDNGEQFF TGTGCCAGCTCCTCCGACAACGGTGAGCAGTTCTTC - - TRBJ2-1 TRBV7-2
CASSILGVYNYGYTF TGTGCCAGTAGTATATTGGGGGTTTATAACTATGGCTACACCTTC - - TRBJ1-2 TRBV19
CASSLAGVHTEAFF TGTGCCAGCAGCTTAGCCGGGGTTCACACTGAGGCTTTCTTT - - TRBJ1-1 TRBV11-2
CSVEFSGSPPYEQYF TGCAGCGTTGAATTTTCGGGCAGCCCGCCCTACGAGCAGTACTTC - - TRBJ2-7 TRBV29-1
CASSEPTPGIDEQFF TGTGCCAGCAGTGAACCTACCCCCGGGATAGACGAGCAGTTCTTC - - TRBJ2-1 TRBV25-1
CASSVGLAGYNEQFF TGCGCCAGCAGCGTGGGACTAGCGGGCTACAATGAGCAGTTCTTC TRBD2 - TRBJ2-1 TRBV5-1
CASSPRTSGYNEQFF TGTGCCAGCAGCCCCCGGACTAGCGGGTACAATGAGCAGTTCTTC TRBD2 - TRBJ2-1 TRBV11-2
CASSYPSGPSYEQYF TGTGCCAGCAGTTACCCCTCGGGCCCCTCTTACGAGCAGTACTTC - - TRBJ2-7 TRBV6-5
CASSLLPRGREQYF TGCGCCAGCAGCCTACTCCCGCGGGGGAGGGAGCAGTACTTC TRBD2 - TRBJ2-7 TRBV4-1
CASSLFFAGAPRSDTQYF TGTGCCAGCAGTTTATTCTTCGCGGGAGCCCCGAGATCAGATACGCAGTATTTT TRBD2 - TRBJ2-3 TRBV28
CASRSLRNQPQHF TGTGCCAGCAGAAGTTTGCGCAATCAGCCCCAGCATTTT - - TRBJ1-5 TRBV28
CASRSGPNPQETQYF TGTGCCAGCAGGTCCGGGCCCAACCCCCAAGAGACCCAGTACTTC - - TRBJ2-5 TRBV28
CASSSRATGAGNTIYF TGTGCCAGCAGTTCGAGGGCGACAGGGGCAGGAAACACCATATATTTT TRBD1 - TRBJ1-3 TRBV6-5
CASSLGLATNEKLFF TGCGCCAGCAGCTTGGGACTTGCAACTAATGAAAAACTGTTTTTT - - TRBJ1-4 TRBV5-1
CASSPIMGGSNEKLFF TGCGCCAGCAGCCCTATTATGGGAGGTTCGAATGAAAAACTGTTTTTT - - TRBJ1-4 TRBV5-1
CASSPQGTSYGSYGYTF TGTGCCAGCTCACCACAAGGCACCTCGTACGGATCCTATGGCTACACCTTC - - TRBJ1-2 TRBV18
CASRGQGLSQPQHF TGTGCCAGCAGGGGACAGGGCCTAAGTCAGCCCCAGCATTTT TRBD1 - TRBJ1-5 TRBV28
CASSVLAFHFF TGTGCCAGCAGCGTCCTAGCGTTTCACTTCTTC - many TRBJ2-1 TRBV9
CSVDGGTGGNYGYTF TGCAGCGTTGACGGGGGGACAGGGGGAAACTATGGCTACACCTTC TRBD1 - TRBJ1-2 TRBV29-1
CASGLGGTYEQYF TGTGCCAGCGGCCTCGGAGGGACCTACGAGCAGTACTTC - - TRBJ2-7 TRBV11-2
CAISEPGGSYNEQFF TGTGCCATCAGTGAGCCGGGAGGGTCCTACAATGAGCAGTTCTTC TRBD2 - TRBJ2-1 TRBV10-3
CSVEYRGGGDTEAFF TGCAGCGTTGAGTATAGGGGGGGAGGTGACACTGAAGCTTTCTTT - - TRBJ1-1 TRBV29-1
CASSSGTSGNNEQFF TGCGCCTCCTCATCCGGGACTAGCGGGAACAATGAGCAGTTCTTC TRBD2 - TRBJ2-1 TRBV10-1
CASSLDTRNTEAFF TGTGCCAGCAGTTTGGACACCCGGAACACTGAAGCTTTCTTT - - TRBJ1-1 TRBV6-1
CASSVGLLAGIGELFF TGTGCCAGCAGCGTAGGACTACTAGCGGGTATCGGGGAGCTGTTTTTT TRBD2 many TRBJ2-2 TRBV9
CASSPSRVGETQYF TGTGCCAGCAGCCCCTCCAGGGTAGGGGAGACCCAGTACTTC - few TRBJ2-5 TRBV7-3
CAISEPQSGSYEQYF TGTGCCATCAGTGAGCCCCAGTCAGGGTCCTACGAGCAGTACTTC - few TRBJ2-7 TRBV10-3
CASSPPLATDTQYF TGTGCCAGCAGTCCTCCTTTAGCCACAGATACGCAGTATTTT - - TRBJ2-3 TRBV28
CASLRQGALYEQYF TGTGCCAGCCTCCGACAGGGGGCGTTGTACGAGCAGTACTTC TRBD1 - TRBJ2-7 TRBV2
CASSLGAGGPNEQFF TGCGCCAGCAGCTTGGGAGCGGGAGGGCCGAATGAGCAGTTCTTC TRBD2 - TRBJ2-1 TRBV5-1
CASSAPRGVGDTQYF TGTGCCAGCAGCGCACCTCGGGGGGTTGGAGATACGCAGTATTTT TRBD2 - TRBJ2-3 TRBV9
CASSERRAAGNTIYF TGTGCCAGCAGTGAGAGAAGGGCGGCTGGAAACACCATATATTTT - - TRBJ1-3 TRBV6-1
CASSLGSRDNYGYTF TGTGCCAGCAGCTTGGGCTCCAGGGATAACTATGGCTACACCTTC - - TRBJ1-2 TRBV5-6
CASSLGGYSYEQYF TGTGCCAGCAGCTTAGGCGGGTACTCCTACGAGCAGTACTTC - - TRBJ2-7 TRBV7-2
CASLTGTIGSGYTF TGTGCCAGCTTGACCGGGACAATCGGTAGTGGCTACACCTTC - few TRBJ1-2 TRBV28
CASSRGRGGRGTYNEQFF TGTGCCAGTAGTAGAGGAAGGGGCGGGAGAGGCACCTACAATGAGCAGTTCTTC TRBD2 few TRBJ2-1 TRBV19
CASSQTGTGRYEQYF TGTGCCAGTAGTCAAACCGGGACAGGGCGATACGAGCAGTACTTC TRBD1 - TRBJ2-7 TRBV19
CASSRRQDEGYTF TGCGCCAGCAGCAGGCGGCAGGACGAGGGCTACACCTTC - - TRBJ1-2 TRBV5-1
CASSSTGGGQPQHF TGCGCCAGCAGTTCCACAGGGGGCGGGCAGCCCCAGCATTTT TRBD1 - TRBJ1-5 TRBV10-2
CASSYSPGVLSGAFF TGTGCCAGCAGTTACTCGCCAGGGGTGTTGAGTGGAGCTTTCTTT - - TRBJ1-1 TRBV6-5
CASSFGYTQYF TGTGCCAGCAGTTTCGGGTATACGCAGTATTTT - - TRBJ2-3 TRBV27
CASSLGLAGGSSTDTQYF TGTGCCAGCAGCTTGGGACTAGCGGGGGGATCTAGCACAGATACGCAGTATTTT TRBD2 few TRBJ2-3 TRBV7-2
CASSRTSGSTGELFF TGTGCCAGCAGTAGGACTAGCGGGAGTACCGGGGAGCTGTTTTTT TRBD2 - TRBJ2-2 TRBV2
CATSRDPSRGLYNEQFF TGTGCCACCAGCAGAGACCCCAGTCGCGGTCTCTACAATGAGCAGTTCTTC - - TRBJ2-1 TRBV15
CASSRRDRGNYGYTF TGTGCCAGCAGCCGTCGGGACAGGGGGAACTATGGCTACACCTTC TRBD1 - TRBJ1-2 TRBV14
CASSLVGDTLYEQYF TGTGCCAGCAGCTTAGTAGGTGACACCCTCTACGAGCAGTACTTC - - TRBJ2-7 TRBV11-1
CASSLTRTYEQYF TGTGCCAGCAGCTTAACTCGTACCTACGAGCAGTACTTC - - TRBJ2-7 TRBV7-6
CASSLALGEKLFF TGTGCCAGCAGCTTAGCCCTGGGTGAAAAACTGTTTTTT - - TRBJ1-4 TRBV7-9
CASSFRWDGEETQYF TGTGCCAGCAGCTTTCGATGGGACGGCGAAGAGACCCAGTACTTC - - TRBJ2-5 TRBV11-2
CASSLGTSGETQYF TGCGCCAGCAGCTTGGGGACTAGTGGGGAGACCCAGTACTTC TRBD2 - TRBJ2-5 TRBV5-1
CASSSDRVGTEAFF TGTGCCAGCAGCTCCGACAGGGTAGGGACTGAAGCTTTCTTT TRBD1 once TRBJ1-1 TRBV5-4
CSVDGTGARRTYNEQFF TGCAGCGTTGACGGGACAGGGGCGAGAAGAACCTACAATGAGCAGTTCTTC TRBD1 - TRBJ2-1 TRBV29-1